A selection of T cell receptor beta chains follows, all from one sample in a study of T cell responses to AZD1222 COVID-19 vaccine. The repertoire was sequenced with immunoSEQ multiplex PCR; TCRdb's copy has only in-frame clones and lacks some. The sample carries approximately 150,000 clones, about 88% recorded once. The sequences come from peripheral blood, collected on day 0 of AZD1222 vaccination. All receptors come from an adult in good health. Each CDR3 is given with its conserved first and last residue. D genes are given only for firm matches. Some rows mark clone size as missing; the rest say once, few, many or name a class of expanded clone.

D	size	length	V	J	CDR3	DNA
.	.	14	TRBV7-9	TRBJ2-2	CASSLPRGAGELFF	TGTGCCAGCAGCTTACCCAGGGGAGCCGGGGAGCTGTTTTTT
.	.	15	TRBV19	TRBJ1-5	CASSIVGREGQPQHF	TGTGCCAGTAGTATAGTAGGCAGGGAAGGTCAGCCCCAGCATTTT
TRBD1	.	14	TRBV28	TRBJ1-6	CASSPADRDSPLHF	TGTGCCAGCAGTCCCGCGGACAGGGACTCACCCCTCCACTTT
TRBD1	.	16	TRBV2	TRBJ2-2	CASRLTGGAGTGELFF	TGTGCCAGCAGATTGACAGGGGGCGCTGGGACCGGGGAGCTGTTTTTT
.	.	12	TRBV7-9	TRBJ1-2	CASSQQGDGYTF	TGTGCCAGCAGTCAGCAGGGAGATGGCTACACCTTC
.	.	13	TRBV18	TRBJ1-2	CASSPEGKEGYTF	TGTGCCAGCTCACCGGAAGGGAAAGAGGGCTACACCTTC
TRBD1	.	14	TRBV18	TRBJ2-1	CASSPDRTYNEQFF	TGTGCCAGCTCCCCGGACAGGACCTACAATGAGCAGTTCTTC
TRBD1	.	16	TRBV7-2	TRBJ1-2	CASSQPRTGANYGYTF	TGTGCCAGCAGCCAACCCCGGACAGGGGCCAACTATGGCTACACCTTC
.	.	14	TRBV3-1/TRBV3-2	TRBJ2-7	CASSRYRSGYEQYF	TGTGCCAGCTCCCGATACAGGTCTGGGTACGAGCAGTACTTC
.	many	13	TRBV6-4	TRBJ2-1	CASSDSTSNEQFF	TGTGCCAGCAGTGACTCGACTAGCAATGAGCAGTTCTTC
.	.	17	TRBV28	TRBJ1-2	CASSLSGPGIGSYGYTF	TGTGCCAGCAGTTTATCCGGACCTGGAATAGGAAGCTATGGCTACACCTTC
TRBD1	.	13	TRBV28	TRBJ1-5	CASSRQGGQPQHF	TGTGCCAGCAGTCGACAGGGGGGCCAGCCCCAGCATTTT
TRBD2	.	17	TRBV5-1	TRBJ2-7	CASSESLGLAGGYEQYF	TGCGCCAGCAGCGAGAGCCTGGGACTAGCGGGAGGGTACGAGCAGTACTTC
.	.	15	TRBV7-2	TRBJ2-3	CASSLGGRGLDTQYF	TGTGCCAGCAGCTTAGGCGGACGGGGGTTAGATACGCAGTATTTT
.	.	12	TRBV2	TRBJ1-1	CASSFIGYEAFF	TGTGCCAGCAGTTTCATAGGGTATGAAGCTTTCTTT
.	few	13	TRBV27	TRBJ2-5	CASRGHLQETQYF	TGTGCCAGTCGAGGGCATTTACAAGAGACCCAGTACTTC
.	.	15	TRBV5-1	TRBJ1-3	CASSLVGEPGNTIYF	TGCGCCAGCAGCTTGGTTGGTGAACCTGGAAACACCATATATTTT
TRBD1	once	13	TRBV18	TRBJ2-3	CASTTGVTDTQYF	TGTGCCAGCACGACAGGGGTGACAGATACGCAGTATTTT